This T cell receptor (beta chain) was identified in a study of T cell responses to AZD1222 COVID-19 vaccine. Findings and limits, study-wide: At baseline, seropositivity was found in only a handful of AZD1222 recipients. No repertoire was sampled before or during the peak T cell response, only after it. Among the donors, most were white British and more were female, and clonal diversity was possibly underestimated. A reported finding is that nearly half of spike-specific TCRs target unmutated variant regions.

Assay used: immunoSEQ multiplex PCR; TCRdb lists only in-frame clones, some missing. The sample carries 130,000 to 150,000 clones, 80% to 95% recorded once. Trimming took 2 bases from V and 4 from J, leaving 8 bases between them. Germline V gives CDR1 ENHRY, CDR2 SYGVKD. This CDR3 spans 13 amino acids. This clone was observed a single time. The target antigen is unknown. Sequences were derived from peripheral blood, sampled on day 0 of MenACWY control vaccination. The receptor was derived from an adult in good health. The V call is TRBV10-3, the J call TRBJ1-2; D might be TRBD1 (6 bases). The CDR3 is CAISERGGYGYTF. Here the CDR3 DNA reads TGTGCCATCAGTGAGAGGGGGGGCTATGGCTACACCTTC.